This TCR beta chain was observed in a study of blood T cell repertoires in COVID-19. Study as a whole: Italy, Spain and the United States were the sources of the convalescent and acute COVID-19 samples. The cDNA or gDNA used as material had been derived from T cells, B-cell-depleted T cells, or PBMCs.

Per germline, CDR1 MGHDK and CDR2 SYGVNS. The V and J ends lost 11 bases and 9 bases respectively, with 10 bases between them. The CDR3 is 9 amino acids. Original methodology: The assay estimated nucleated cells by amplifying reference gene primers. Produced via immunoSEQ multiplex PCR; TCRdb's table is partial and in-frame only. That table is the source of V, J and clone size, and D and trimming were worked out from the DNA. The sample contains about 150,000 clones, 90% of which appear only once. The chain couples TRBV25-1 to TRBJ1-1; D may be TRBD1 (6 bases). This sequence originates from a man aged 45-60 years with acute or convalescent COVID-19. The sample taken for sequencing was peripheral blood. This CDR3 is CAAGEKAFF. CDR3 DNA: TGTGCCGCAGGGGAGAAAGCTTTCTTT.